This T cell receptor beta chain was identified in a study of T cell responses to AZD1222 COVID-19 vaccine. Study results and limitations: Without day 14 samples, only post-peak T cell repertoires were studied. It should be noted that donors were predominantly white British and more often female, and clonal diversity was possibly underestimated. The study identified only five to seven AZD1222 recipients as seropositive at baseline.

The repertoire was sequenced with immunoSEQ multiplex PCR; TCRdb's copy has only in-frame clones and lacks some. The data show about 270,000 clones, 90% to 95% seen once. A word on this clone: Its target is unknown.

Pooled together were second doses at about 4 or about 12 weeks. Germline V lookup: CDR1 MNHEY, CDR2 SVGEGT. The trim removed 2 bases at V and 5 bases at J, leaving 3 bases unmatched. This CDR3 spans 15 amino acids. This rearrangement joins TRBV6-2 or TRBV6-3 to TRBJ1-4; 9 positions agree with TRBD1. The clonotype comes from an adult who received the AZD1222 COVID-19 vaccine. The sequences come from peripheral blood, collected 28 days after the second AZD1222 dose. Written as DNA, the CDR3 is TGTGCCAGCAGTTACAGGGGACAGGGAAATGAAAAACTGTTTTTT. Its protein is CASSYRGQGNEKLFF.